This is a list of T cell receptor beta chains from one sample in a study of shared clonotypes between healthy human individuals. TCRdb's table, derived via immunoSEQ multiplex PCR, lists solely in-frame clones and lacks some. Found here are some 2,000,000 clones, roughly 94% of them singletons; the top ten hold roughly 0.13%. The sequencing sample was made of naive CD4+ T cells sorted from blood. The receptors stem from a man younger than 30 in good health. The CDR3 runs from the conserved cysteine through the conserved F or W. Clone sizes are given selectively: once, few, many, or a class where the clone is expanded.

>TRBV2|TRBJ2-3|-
CASSEILAGTTDTQYF
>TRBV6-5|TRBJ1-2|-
CASRSPSSHYGYTF
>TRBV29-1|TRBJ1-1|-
CSVEGLGYTEAFF
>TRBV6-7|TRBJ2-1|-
CASSYSPDRANNEQFF
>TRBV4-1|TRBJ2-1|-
CASSQSRDQDYNEQFF
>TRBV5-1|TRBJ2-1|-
CASRSTPGTANEQFF
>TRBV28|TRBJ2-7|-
CASSIVSEQYF
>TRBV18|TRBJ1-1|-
CASSDSMNTEAFF
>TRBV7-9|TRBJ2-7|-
CASSPSGGPGFHEQYF
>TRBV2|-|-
CASRLPAVSYEQYF
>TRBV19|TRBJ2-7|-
CASSQSLRSEQYF
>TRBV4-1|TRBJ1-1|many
CASSQDRSGNTEAFF
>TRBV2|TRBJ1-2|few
CASSRDGYGYTF
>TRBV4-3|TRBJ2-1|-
CASSQDFREIPNEQFF
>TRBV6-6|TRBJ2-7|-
CASSSPPGREQYF
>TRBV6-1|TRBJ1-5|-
CASSVWDSNQPQHF
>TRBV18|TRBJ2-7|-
CASSPDRTYEQYF